These T cell receptor beta chains were read from a single sample in a study of spatial heterogeneity in lung cancer. TCRdb re-analysed the 5' RACE reads in MiXCR, keeping a single row per CDR3 protein. This sample has over 4,000 distinct CDR3 sequences, with roughly 7% found just once. Specimen: lung tumor tissue, collected at surgery. The receptor source for this set is a male donor with early-stage non-small cell lung cancer. Both conserved end residues are part of each CDR3. A D gene is named only where the DNA matches it firmly. The size entry is marked missing in some rows and otherwise reads once, few, many or a size class.

>TRBV20-1|TRBJ2-2|many|TRBD2
TGCAGTGCTAGGACGGGAGGCAACACCGGGGAGCTGTTTTTT
CSARTGGNTGELFF
>TRBV12-1|TRBJ2-5|.|.
TGTGCCAGCAGCTCCCGTAGGTCGTACCAAGAGACCCAGTACTTC
CASSSRRSYQETQYF
>TRBV5-1|TRBJ2-2|many|.
TGCGCCAGCAGCGACGGGGCACCCACCGGGGAGCTGTTTTTT
CASSDGAPTGELFF
>TRBV9|TRBJ2-1|many|.
TGTGCCAGCAGCGTATCTAGCGCAAGCTCCTACAATGAGCAGTTCTTC
CASSVSSASSYNEQFF
>TRBV4-3|TRBJ2-6|many|.
TGCGCCAGCAGGCAGGGTTCTGGGGCCAACGTCCTGACTTTC
CASRQGSGANVLTF
>TRBV28|TRBJ2-3|few|.
TGTGCCAGCAGTTTAAGGGACTTACGCACAGATACGCAGTATTTT
CASSLRDLRTDTQYF
>TRBV27|TRBJ2-7|medium-sized|.
TGTGCCAGCAGTTTAAGTTTCGGCGAGCAGTACTTC
CASSLSFGEQYF
>TRBV30|TRBJ2-1|medium-sized|.
TGTGCCTGGAGTACGGGAGTGGACAATGAGCAGTTCTTC
CAWSTGVDNEQFF
>TRBV7-9|TRBJ2-7|many|TRBD2
TGTGCCAGCAGCTTAGTGGGAGCGGGGGCCTCCTACGAGCAGTACTTC
CASSLVGAGASYEQYF
>TRBV5-1|TRBJ2-7|few|TRBD2
TGCGCCAGCAGCGCGACTAGCGGGGGCCACGAGCAGTACTTC
CASSATSGGHEQYF
>TRBV18|TRBJ1-2|many|TRBD1
TGTGCCAGCTCATTAACAGGGGTGCAGGTGGATGGCTACACCTTC
CASSLTGVQVDGYTF
>TRBV7-2|TRBJ2-1|medium-sized|.
TGTGCCAGCAGCTTAGATAACAGGGCTATTCACAATGAGCAGTTCTTC
CASSLDNRAIHNEQFF